Shown below are 20 T cell receptor beta chains from a single sample sequenced in a study of shared clonotypes between healthy human individuals. Clones were read by immunoSEQ multiplex PCR, and TCRdb kept only the in-frame ones, dropping some. The sample includes hundreds of thousands of clones, approximately 96% of them seen just once. Naive CD8 cells, CD45RO-negative and positively selected for CCR7, excluded terminally differentiated effector memory CD45RA+ cells. Sequences were obtained from naive CD8+ T cells sorted from blood. Every receptor here comes from a woman in her 30s in good health.

The chain employs TRBV6-5 and TRBJ2-7, with 10 bases matching TRBD2. There are 13 residues in the CDR3. Germline V lookup: CDR1 MNHEY, CDR2 SVGAGI. J was trimmed by 4 bases and V by 6 bases; bases with no gene match: 3. CDR3 in amino acids: CASSQLAGYEQYF. For the CDR3, the DNA is TGTGCCAGCAGCCAACTAGCGGGATACGAGCAGTACTTC.

The rearrangement joins TRBV2 to TRBJ1-1; D is unclear. CDR1 is SNHLY and CDR2 is FYNNEI in the germline V gene. This CDR3 is 12 amino acids long. Trimming took 2 bases from V and 2 from J, leaving 3 bases between them. The CDR3 DNA reads TGTGCCAGCAGTGAAAGTAACACTGAAGCTTTCTTT. Translated, it gives CASSESNTEAFF.

The rearrangement uses TRBV7-9 and TRBJ2-7; D is possibly TRBD1 (7 bases). The CDR3 sequence is 12 residues long. CDR1 is SEHNR and CDR2 is FQNEAQ in the germline V gene (reference sequence). V was clipped by 5 bases and J by 3 bases, with 8 bases between them. Written as DNA, the CDR3 is TGTGCCAGCAGCCAGGGGGGCTACGAGCAGTACTTC. It encodes CASSQGGYEQYF.

This clone has only a few counts. V and J are TRBV21-1 and TRBJ2-7; the table gives TRBD1 as D, unverified against the DNA. TRBV21-1 is a pseudogene. The CDR3 consists of 17 residues. The CDR3 region has the DNA TGTGCCAGCAGCAAAGAGGGGGACAGGGGCCTCTCCTACGAGCAGTACTTC. Encoded protein: CASSKEGDRGLSYEQYF.

The chain recombines TRBV25-1 with TRBJ1-1, with a weak D call TRBD1 (5 bases). This CDR3 has 13 residues. Germline CDR1 is MGHDK and CDR2 is SYGVNS. V was shortened by 4 bases and J by 4 bases, with 10 bases between the two germline ends. In DNA, the CDR3 is TGTGCCAGCAGTGCCGGGGGAGGCACTGAAGCTTTCTTT. Encoded protein: CASSAGGGTEAFF.

The CDR3: CASSPGTSGGGAYNEQFF. CDR3 nucleotide sequence: TGTGCCAGCAGCCCCGGGACTAGCGGGGGGGGAGCCTACAATGAGCAGTTCTTC. The rearrangement joins TRBV5-4 to TRBJ2-1; 16 bases map to TRBD2. The J segment lost 2 bases and the V segment lost 4 bases, leaving 6 bases of the junction unmatched. The CDR3 contains 18 residues. Germline V gene lookup returns CDR1 SGHNT and CDR2 YYREEE (reference sequence).

This rearrangement joins TRBV27 to TRBJ2-5, with D maybe TRBD2 (6 bases). The end of the DNA is better explained by TRBJ2-7, so the J call may be wrong. Per germline, CDR1 MNHEY and CDR2 SMNVEV (reference sequence). This CDR3 has 13 residues. Here the CDR3 reads CASSPGLLYEQYF. The CDR3 DNA reads TGTGCCAGCAGTCCGGGACTTCTCTACGAGCAGTACTTC.

The chain links TRBV27 to TRBJ1-1; possible D gene TRBD1, 6 bases. Germline CDR1 is MNHEY and CDR2 is SMNVEV (reference sequence). The CDR3 is 14 residues long. V lost 3 bases and J 9 bases, leaving 17 bases between the germline ends. CDR3 residues: CASSFTGSGSQAFF. The CDR3 nucleotides are TGTGCCAGCAGTTTCACAGGGTCGGGTTCCCAAGCTTTCTTT.

The rearrangement links TRBV5-8 to TRBJ2-3; 7 bases line up with TRBD1. Germline assignment: CDR1 SGHTS and CDR2 YDEGEE. The CDR3 is made up of 15 amino acids. V was pared by 0 bases and J by 4 bases, with 5 bases of the junction left unmatched. This CDR3 reads CASSLGGGAADTQYF. DNA of the CDR3: TGTGCCAGCAGCTTGGGAGGGGGCGCGGCAGATACGCAGTATTTT.

The V call is TRBV5-6, the J call TRBJ2-7; weak D call: TRBD1 (5 bases). Germline CDR1 is SGHDT and CDR2 is YYEEEE. Trimming pared 5 bases from V and 2 bases from J, leaving 14 bases between. There are 14 residues in the CDR3. CDR3 sequence reads: CASRDAGNPYEQYF. The CDR3 DNA is TGTGCCAGCAGGGACGCAGGGAATCCCTACGAGCAGTACTTC.

J is TRBJ2-2 and V is TRBV19, with D possibly matching TRBD1 (5 bases). CDR3 length: 15 residues. Trimming removed 7 bases at V and 4 bases at J, with 16 bases between. Per the germline V gene, CDR1 is LNHDA and CDR2 is SQIVND (reference sequence). CDR3 nucleotide sequence: TGTGCCAGTACAGCAGACAGAGGCGTCACCGGGGAGCTGTTTTTT. Translating it yields CASTADRGVTGELFF.

The chain combines TRBV9 with TRBJ2-1; TRBD2 matches 13 bases. CDR3 size: 17 residues. From germline, CDR1 is SGDLS and CDR2 YYNGEE. Trimming at V came to 2 bases and at J to 9 bases, leaving 11 bases not matched to a gene. In nucleotides, the CDR3 is TGTGCCAGCAGCGTCGCCGGGACTAGCGGGGTGCCAGGTGAGCAGTTCTTC. As protein: CASSVAGTSGVPGEQFF.

The chain carries TRBV27 and TRBJ2-1; possibly TRBD1 or TRBD2 for D (6 bases each). Germline loops: CDR1 MNHEY, CDR2 SMNVEV (reference sequence). The CDR3 runs 13 residues. Trimming removed 6 bases at V and 6 bases at J, with 12 bases between. Here the CDR3 DNA reads TGTGCCAGCAGAGGCGGGACAAGCAATGAGCAGTTCTTC. Amino acids: CASRGGTSNEQFF.

The gene calls are TRBV28 and TRBJ1-3; 8 bases are shared with TRBD1. Trimming cost V 1 base and J 5 bases; bases outside gene matches: 7. From germline, CDR1 is MDHEN and CDR2 SYDVKM. This CDR3 has 16 residues. CDR3 in DNA: TGTGCCAGCAGTTTATACCCGGGACAGGAAAGAAACACCATATATTTT. Protein product: CASSLYPGQERNTIYF.

The CDR3 DNA sequence: TGTGCCATCAGTGAGCCTTCGAGTGGGGTCCAAGAGACCCAGTACTTC. Its translation is CAISEPSSGVQETQYF. The rearrangement links TRBV10-3 to TRBJ2-5; D remains ambiguous. Germline CDR1 and CDR2: ENHRY and SYGVKD. V was clipped by 2 bases and J by 1 base, with 14 bases between them. This CDR3 contains 16 residues.

This chain uses TRBV4-1 with TRBJ1-4; D remains unclear. This CDR3 spans 16 amino acids. Trimming took 3 bases from V and 4 from J, leaving 15 bases between them. Germline V lookup: CDR1 MGHRA, CDR2 YSYEKL. The CDR3 DNA is TGCGCCAGCAGCCAGGCGGTGGGGAGTTTTAATGAAAAACTGTTTTTT. As protein: CASSQAVGSFNEKLFF.

This clone was counted a single time. CDR3 in DNA: TGTGCCAGCAGGGACCGACTAGCGGGTCCCTACGAGCAGTACTTC. It specifies CASRDRLAGPYEQYF. This chain links TRBV6-1 with TRBJ2-7; 10 nucleotides align to TRBD2. CDR1 is MNHNS and CDR2 is SASEGT in the germline V gene. The trim removed 6 bases at V and 2 bases at J, leaving 7 bases unmatched. The length of the CDR3 is 15 residues.

This sequence joins TRBV5-6 and TRBJ2-7; D uncertain. Trimming pared 4 bases from V and 2 bases from J, leaving 4 bases between. Germline V gene lookup returns CDR1 SGHDT and CDR2 YYEEEE. This CDR3 comprises 11 residues. The CDR3 nucleotides are TGTGCCAGCAGCACTGCCTACGAGCAGTACTTC. It codes for CASSTAYEQYF.

There are a few counts of this clone. This rearrangement joins TRBV5-1 to TRBJ2-7, with 7 bases fitting TRBD1. Trimming at V came to 3 bases and at J to 2 bases, leaving 2 bases not matched to a gene. Germline values: CDR1 SGHRS, CDR2 YFSETQ. This CDR3 region has 13 residues. CDR3 residues: CASSWDSTYEQYF. In DNA form, the CDR3 reads TGCGCCAGCAGCTGGGACAGCACCTACGAGCAGTACTTC.

V is TRBV19 and J is TRBJ2-7; D perhaps matches TRBD1 (5 bases). From germline, CDR1 is LNHDA and CDR2 SQIVND (reference sequence). V was shortened by 5 bases and J by 4 bases, with 18 bases between the two germline ends. The CDR3 runs to 15 residues. CDR3 residues: CASSSWQGHAYEQYF. The DNA of the CDR3 is TGTGCCAGTAGTTCGTGGCAGGGCCATGCGTACGAGCAGTACTTC.